A selection of T cell receptor beta chains follows, all from one sample in a study of blood T cells in healthy people across ages. TCRdb re-derived calls from the 5' RACE reads in MiXCR, one entry per CDR3 protein. The table shows about 1.8 million distinct CDR3 sequences, with roughly 50% occurring only once. Input material: blood. The receptors shown here come from a woman aged 40 to 50 in good health. Both conserved end residues are part of each CDR3. Some rows mark clone size as missing; the rest say once, few, many or name a class of expanded clone.

j_call	clone_size	v_call	cdr3_aa
TRBJ2-5	NA	TRBV20-1	CSARNRGRVGETQYF
TRBJ2-1	NA	TRBV20-1	CSARDVRASYNEQFF
TRBJ2-3	NA	TRBV10-3	CAISESGAGGPDTQYF
TRBJ2-3	few	TRBV5-5	CASTAGGRDTQYF
TRBJ1-2	NA	TRBV7-2	CASSPLPTGFKGGYTF
TRBJ2-3	few	TRBV7-9	CASSLFVGTDTQYF
TRBJ2-5	NA	TRBV5-1	CASRPGRGGAETQYF
TRBJ2-1	NA	TRBV20-1	CSARQTSGGYSDEQFF
TRBJ2-1	NA	TRBV28	CASSLYQGRSLGRDVNEQFF
NA	NA	TRBV3-1	CASSQDGLGGETQYF
TRBJ2-1	NA	TRBV27	CASSLKGRSSYNEQFF
TRBJ1-2	NA	TRBV6-5	CASSYSPRTGGANGYTF
TRBJ1-2	few	TRBV29-1	CSVEVSYYGYTF
TRBJ2-3	few	TRBV5-1	CASSSKRGGLTDTQYF
TRBJ1-2	NA	TRBV19	CASSPTHGGYTF
TRBJ2-1	few	TRBV11-2	CASSLLYRGGSSYNEQFF
TRBJ1-2	NA	TRBV6-1	CASSEGSGGPSFYGYTF
TRBJ1-2	once	TRBV10-2	CASSPGAGGNYGYTF
TRBJ2-2	few	TRBV4-3	CASSSLMWNTGELFF
TRBJ1-5	NA	TRBV6-5	CASSYVAGWEYGNQPQHF
TRBJ1-2	NA	TRBV6-6	CASSQQGPREGYTF
TRBJ2-2	NA	TRBV5-1	CASSLVAGPNTGELFF
TRBJ1-2	NA	TRBV10-3	CAISGGQGKGYGYTF
TRBJ2-4	NA	TRBV7-2	CASSPAFGGGIQYF
TRBJ2-3	NA	TRBV5-6	CASSLRGPSSTDTQYF
TRBJ2-5	NA	TRBV11-3	CASSLGLAGATRETQYF
TRBJ2-5	NA	TRBV20-1	CSARASGSRAVQETQYF
TRBJ1-6	once	TRBV2	CASSEKGIGNSPLHF
TRBJ2-7	few	TRBV7-2	CASSQRDFSYEQYF
TRBJ2-5	NA	TRBV12-3/TRBV12-4	CASSLPELSETQYF
TRBJ1-2	NA	TRBV24-1	CATSDWQGSYGGYTF
TRBJ2-5	NA	TRBV7-2	CASRAASGGPQETQYF
TRBJ1-2	NA	TRBV12-3/TRBV12-4	CASQPGGGRGYGYTF
TRBJ2-7	few	TRBV20-1	CSARGGYSYEQYF
TRBJ2-7	NA	TRBV20-1	CSAHTIGQTYEQYF
TRBJ2-1	NA	TRBV24-1	CATSETPRNEQFF
TRBJ1-1	once	TRBV29-1	CSVRGNWGSLNTEAFF
TRBJ2-1	NA	TRBV4-2	CASSQVQGVSYNEQFF
TRBJ2-3	NA	TRBV24-1	CATSGSGRSSTDTQYF
TRBJ2-1	NA	TRBV4-1	CASSQGNSGVGEQFF
TRBJ1-1	few	TRBV5-4	CASSFDRERTEAFF
NA	NA	TRBV5-1	CASSLEGDSYNEQYF
TRBJ2-7	NA	TRBV28	CASSFDRVWYF
TRBJ2-2	NA	TRBV9	CASSVGANTGELFF
TRBJ2-7	few	TRBV5-5	CASSSDLGIRFEQYF
TRBJ1-2	NA	TRBV28	CASSLGTEPGQGSGYTF
TRBJ2-3	NA	TRBV12-3/TRBV12-4	CASGTTGGRTDTQYF
TRBJ2-2	NA	TRBV7-9	CASSQWTGQRTGELFF
TRBJ2-3	NA	TRBV9	CASGKGPSGVTDTQYF
TRBJ2-7	NA	TRBV20-1	CSARGRADLSDEQYF
TRBJ2-1	NA	TRBV24-1	CATSDAPGTEYHNEQFF
TRBJ2-5	few	TRBV4-3	CASSQVPDRGSETQYF
TRBJ2-1	NA	TRBV7-9	CASSLGQGAILWNEQFF
TRBJ2-1	NA	TRBV5-6	CASSWGTSWYNEQFF